Detailed here is one T cell receptor (beta chain). Its cognate antigen is unknown. This sample stems from a study of PD-1 blockade in classical Hodgkin lymphoma. From germline, CDR1 is SEHNR and CDR2 FQNEAQ (reference sequence). This CDR3 is built from 14 residues. Trimming cost V 1 base and J 2 bases, with 8 bases left between them. Study conclusions and caveats: By cycle point C4D1, TCR diversity had risen significantly in CD4+ cells (but not CD8+ cells). Lower baseline TCR diversity was reported for newly diagnosed patients than for healthy donors.

The data were produced by immunoSEQ multiplex PCR, yet TCRdb's version contains in-frame clones alone and is incomplete. There are under 9,000 clones in the sample; around nine tenths occur only once, and under 40% lies in the top ten. Time point here: cycle 4 day 1 (C4D1), after less than seven weeks of nivolumab. Every patient had relapsed following autologous stem cell transplantation, and cohorts differed in brentuximab vedotin exposure. Sequencing used peripheral blood mononuclear cells (PBMCs), obtained before the fourth cycle of nivolumab. The chain links TRBV7-9 to TRBJ2-5; D is unclear. The receptor was isolated from a human donor with classical Hodgkin lymphoma. The CDR3, as DNA: TGTGCCAGCAGCTTAGGCCCAGAACAAGAGACCCAGTACTTC. Translation: CASSLGPEQETQYF.